This record concerns one T cell receptor (beta chain) sequence. This clonotype appeared many times. The antigen it binds to is not known. The sample holds no much larger clone one base away, and base qualities are not on file. Library method: multiplex PCR. Reads for this sample came from an Illumina HiSeq 4000. iRepertoire HTBI primers and Arm-PCR amplification of CDR3 regions were used to construct TCR beta libraries. Before sequencing, the PCR products underwent gel purification. On the study's bioinformatics: Gene usage analysis of CDR3 amino acid clonotypes used the roughly 60 TRBV and more than 13 TRBJ segments found across samples. COPE and FqMerger were used to merge filtered high-quality paired reads into contigs. Contigs were aligned with BLAST to IMGT TRBV, TRBD and TRBJ reference genes, and CDR3 was defined per IMGT. Any clonotype with a frequency above 0.1% was counted as a highly expanded clone. Shannon entropy was used to measure repertoire diversity, and the Gini coefficient was used to measure V-J evenness. Clonotypes shared by more than one individual were considered public. TCRdb took the public reads, trimmed them with fastp at Q25, ran MiXCR for clone calling and kept in-frame beta chains. When rows share a CDR3 protein, they turn into one entry using the most common DNA and genes. The V and J calls were not made by the authors but by TCRdb's processing. Across this sample there are approximately 540,000 distinct CDR3 sequences, with more than 10% seen only once. More than 8% of the sample belongs to the ten largest clones.

These data originate in a study of regulatory T cells in long-lasting Graves disease (dated by TCRdb to about 2021). General notes on the study: Patients with newly diagnosed Graves' disease had been on antithyroid drugs for under 3 months. The study was registered as a clinical trial and conducted in China. A total of approximately 35 samples were covered by TCR sequencing, comprising some 13 persistent and around 20 newly diagnosed Graves' disease patients. Persistent Graves' disease patients were compared with newly diagnosed Graves' disease patients by peripheral blood TCR sequencing and RNA sequencing. Study-wide findings and limitations: Only peripheral blood was studied, because thyroid tissue, the primary lesion, was inaccessible. More public clonotypes were shared among persistent patients (fewer than 3,000) than among newly diagnosed patients (966). Compared with newly diagnosed patients, patients with persistent Graves' disease had lower TCR Shannon entropy and fewer highly expanded clones, which suggests clonal expansion. Only the TCR beta chain was sequenced and analyzed. The authors noted that the small sample size was a limitation that may lower accuracy.

The time point label here, explained by the study, means: newly diagnosed GD, antithyroid drugs for less than 3 months. For both TCR sequencing and RNA sequencing, RNA was extracted from PBMCs using TRIzol. The diagnosis of Graves' disease was made according to American Thyroid Association guidelines. Patients were recruited from an endocrinology department in Xi'an, China. Each patient gave around 9.2 milliliters of peripheral blood, collected in an EDTA anticoagulant tube. Ficoll Paque Plus density gradient separation was used to isolate PBMCs, and no further T cell sorting was done. An Agilent 2100 Bioanalyzer and agarose gel were used to assess RNA quality, and a NanoDrop 2000 was used to measure RNA concentration. Separately, the same data were catalogued under a study of T cells in Graves' hyperthyroidism and ophthalmopathy. Looking at the second paper: Graves' hyperthyroidism was defined as stable when no progression to ophthalmopathy occurred over 18 months of follow-up. The hyperthyroidism patients were between 18 and 65 years old and newly diagnosed, with a disease duration of less than 2 months. Patients with uncontrolled infections, other autoimmune diseases, pregnancy or lactation were excluded. Diagnoses relied on clinical symptoms, serum thyroxine and TRAb, thyroid ultrasound and orbital computed tomography. The first round of RT-PCR for the TCR CDR3 was performed with the HTBI primer set and the Qiagen OneStep RT-PCR kit. Most expanded thyroid clonotypes (frequency above 0.001) were also found in blood, which suggests that blood repertoires may mirror thyroid immune responses. A 13 V-J signature model separated ophthalmopathy from stable hyperthyroidism, with 87.88% sensitivity and roughly 82% specificity in cross-validation and 80%/75% in testing. In validation, the model predicted progression to ophthalmopathy with approximately 69% sensitivity and about 72% specificity, a median of around 6.6 months before onset. TCR V-J signatures able to tell the groups apart were searched for in a discovery cohort of 100 patients, of whom approximately 40 had Graves' ophthalmopathy and around 57 had stable Graves' hyperthyroidism. Whether ophthalmopathy could be predicted prospectively was tested in an independent validation cohort made up of fewer than 20 hyperthyroidism patients plus 17 patients who later progressed to ophthalmopathy. The 100 discovery patients were randomly divided into training and test sets at a 7:3 ratio. Thyroid tissue and blood T-cell repertoires from over 5 Graves' hyperthyroidism patients were also compared in the study. Once sampling was done, hyperthyroidism patients were given methimazole at a starting dose of 30 mg daily, whereas ophthalmopathy patients were given high-dose intravenous methylprednisolone. The libraries were constructed in a second round of multiplex PCR and then size-selected and purified. The libraries were sequenced on an Illumina HiSeq2000 using paired-end 100 bp reads. SOAPnuke was used to process the raw data, removing reads that contained adapters or uncalled bases, had a mean Phred below 15, or lacked an exact match to the constant primer or identifier. COPE v1.2.5 was used to merge the high-quality paired reads, and each unique nucleotide sequence was defined as a clonotype. Clonotypes were aligned to IMGT TRBV, TRBD and TRBJ reference segments using MiTCR v1.1. Analysis was restricted to V-J combinations with a frequency above 0.0001, which covered over 98% of repertoires. A TCS score was defined as the ratio of F50 (clonal expansion) to E x V (chaos), with BLOSUM62-based TCRdist applied between CDR3 peptides within each V-J. Welch's t-statistics and random forest reduced just over 500 V-J features to 13, which were used in a naive Bayes classifier (R e1071). Sample size was not statistically predetermined, and investigators were not blinded to group allocation. The paper describes TCR Vbeta CDR3 sequencing of around 130 peripheral blood samples, made up of around 41 ophthalmopathy patients, some 76 hyperthyroidism patients and 17 progressor patients.

This material consisted of peripheral blood mononuclear cells (PBMCs), taken at new diagnosis, from a patient treated with antithyroid drugs. The TCR originated in a woman younger than 45 with Graves disease. Donor details come from another sample of the same person, matched by shared clones.

The CDR3 sequence is CASSPKQGAEYGYTF. At the DNA level, the sequence is TGTGCCAGCTCACCGAAACAGGGGGCTGAGTATGGCTACACCTTC. The chain is made from TRBV18 and TRBJ1-2; TRBD1 matches 9 bases in the middle. Trimming accounts for 3 bases at V and 5 bases at J, while the number of junction bases matched to no gene is 7. The CDR3 contains 15 residues, cysteine and phenylalanine counted. Only the CDR3 DNA is retained, 45 bases long and in frame from the first base. Per the germline V gene, KGHSH is the CDR1 and LQKENI is the CDR2.